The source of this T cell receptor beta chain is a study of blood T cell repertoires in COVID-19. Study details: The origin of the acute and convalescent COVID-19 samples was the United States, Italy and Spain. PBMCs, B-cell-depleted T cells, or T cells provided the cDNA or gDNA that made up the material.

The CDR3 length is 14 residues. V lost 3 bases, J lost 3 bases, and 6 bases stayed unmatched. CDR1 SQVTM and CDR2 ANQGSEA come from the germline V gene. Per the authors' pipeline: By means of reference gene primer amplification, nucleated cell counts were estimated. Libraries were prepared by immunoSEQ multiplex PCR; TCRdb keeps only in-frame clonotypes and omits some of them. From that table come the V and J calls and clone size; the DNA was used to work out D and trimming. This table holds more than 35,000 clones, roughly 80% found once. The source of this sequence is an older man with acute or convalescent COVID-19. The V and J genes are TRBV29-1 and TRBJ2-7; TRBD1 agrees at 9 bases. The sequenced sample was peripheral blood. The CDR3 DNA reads TGCAGCGTTGACGCCGGGACAGGGTTCTACGAGCAGTACTTC. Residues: CSVDAGTGFYEQYF.